A selection of T cell receptor beta chains follows, all from one sample in a study of T-cell memory formation after mild COVID-19. TCRdb analysed the 5' RACE reads with MiXCR anew, one entry per CDR3 protein. The profile covers 300,000 to 400,000 distinct CDR3 sequences, with 25% to 30% appearing a single time and less than 15% taken by the ten largest. The sample consisted of PBMCs or a T cell subset sorted from them (not recorded which). These receptors originate from an adult woman who had mild COVID-19 (a few samples of this study predate the infection). Cell type and time point are not known. CDR3s include the opening cysteine and the closing phenylalanine or tryptophan. The order of the fields is V gene, J gene, D gene, clone size, CDR3 DNA, CDR3 protein. A D gene is named only where the DNA matches it firmly. Size values are once, few and many counts, or a class for expanded clones, and some rows have none.

V: TRBV24-1; J: TRBJ2-1; D: TRBD2; size: NA; DNA: TGTGCCACCAGGCCCCGGGGGGGAAGTAGGAATGAGCAGTTCTTC; CDR3: CATRPRGGSRNEQFF
V: TRBV12-3/TRBV12-4; J: TRBJ2-3; D: TRBD1; size: NA; DNA: TGTGCCAGCAGTTTCCATACAGGGGGCAGTCAGGCAGATACGCAGTATTTT; CDR3: CASSFHTGGSQADTQYF
V: TRBV7-9; J: TRBJ1-5; D: NA; size: NA; DNA: TGTGCCAGCAGCCCCGAGGGCGCGGAAGATCAGCCCCAGCATTTT; CDR3: CASSPEGAEDQPQHF
V: TRBV5-1; J: TRBJ2-4; D: NA; size: few; DNA: TGCGCCAGCAGTGGGGGACGGCCCACGGGCATTCAGTACTTC; CDR3: CASSGGRPTGIQYF
V: TRBV6-6; J: TRBJ1-4; D: NA; size: NA; DNA: TGTGCCAGCGAACAGGGTTGGGCTAATGAAAAACTGTTTTTT; CDR3: CASEQGWANEKLFF
V: TRBV4-2; J: TRBJ2-3; D: NA; size: few; DNA: TGTGCCAGCAGCCGGGACTTCTCCCACTCTTCCACAGATACGCAGTATTTT; CDR3: CASSRDFSHSSTDTQYF
V: TRBV27; J: TRBJ2-7; D: TRBD1; size: few; DNA: TGTGCCAGCAGTTTATCGCAAATGGACAGGGCGTACGAGCAGTACTTC; CDR3: CASSLSQMDRAYEQYF
V: TRBV7-8; J: TRBJ1-1; D: NA; size: NA; DNA: TGTGCCAGCAGCCGAGACCCGGGGGGATCGAACACTGAAGCTTTCTTT; CDR3: CASSRDPGGSNTEAFF
V: TRBV5-1; J: TRBJ2-7; D: TRBD2; size: few; DNA: TGCGCCAGCGGGTGGACTAGCGGGAGTTCGGAGAAGCAGTACTTC; CDR3: CASGWTSGSSEKQYF
V: TRBV4-1; J: TRBJ2-3; D: NA; size: NA; DNA: TGCGCCAGCAGCCGTCCCGGGACTGGTCCCTGGGGCACAGATACGCAGTATTTT; CDR3: CASSRPGTGPWGTDTQYF
V: TRBV7-9; J: TRBJ2-3; D: NA; size: few; DNA: TGTGCCAGCAGCTTAGGTCTAGCCGAGAGCACAGATACGCAGTATTTT; CDR3: CASSLGLAESTDTQYF
V: TRBV20-1; J: TRBJ1-5; D: TRBD1; size: NA; DNA: TGCAGTGCTCGCCCGGACAGGGTGCAGCCCCAGCATTTT; CDR3: CSARPDRVQPQHF
V: TRBV11-3; J: TRBJ1-3; D: NA; size: NA; DNA: TGTGCCAGCAGCTTGGGGCACTCTGGAAACACCATATATTTT; CDR3: CASSLGHSGNTIYF
V: TRBV5-1; J: TRBJ2-3; D: TRBD2; size: few; DNA: TGCGCCAGCAGCAAGCCGGCTAGCGGGGCAGATACGCAGTATTTT; CDR3: CASSKPASGADTQYF
V: TRBV19; J: TRBJ2-1; D: TRBD2; size: few; DNA: TGTGCCAGTACCAGCGGGAGAAGTCGTGAGCAGTTCTTC; CDR3: CASTSGRSREQFF
V: TRBV27; J: TRBJ2-3; D: NA; size: many; DNA: TGTGCCAGCAGTCCCCACACAGATACGCAGTATTTT; CDR3: CASSPHTDTQYF
V: TRBV20-1; J: TRBJ2-3; D: TRBD2; size: NA; DNA: TGCAGTGCTAGATTGACTAGCGGGGGGGTGAGCACAGATACGCAGTATTTT; CDR3: CSARLTSGGVSTDTQYF
V: TRBV20-1; J: TRBJ1-1; D: NA; size: NA; DNA: TGCAGTGCTAGAGATCGCCAGGGAGGGAACACTGAAGCTTTCTTT; CDR3: CSARDRQGGNTEAFF
V: TRBV7-2; J: TRBJ2-7; D: NA; size: many; DNA: TGTGCCAGCAGCCTCGGAACAGGGATATACGAGCAGTACTTC; CDR3: CASSLGTGIYEQYF
V: TRBV11-2; J: TRBJ2-3; D: NA; size: many; DNA: TGTGCCAGCAGCTCCGACCCCTTCACAGATACGCAGTATTTT; CDR3: CASSSDPFTDTQYF
V: TRBV24-1; J: TRBJ2-3; D: TRBD1; size: NA; DNA: TGTGCCACCAGTGATCCACCGACAGGGGAGGCAGATACGCAGTATTTT; CDR3: CATSDPPTGEADTQYF
V: TRBV4-1; J: TRBJ2-7; D: TRBD1; size: NA; DNA: TGCGCCAGCAGCCAATCCCAAGGTGGGGACAGGGGGTCCCACGAGCAGTACTTC; CDR3: CASSQSQGGDRGSHEQYF
V: TRBV5-1; J: TRBJ1-1; D: NA; size: NA; DNA: TGCGCCAGCAGCTTGTTGGGCAGTACTGAAGCTTTCTTT; CDR3: CASSLLGSTEAFF
V: TRBV7-2; J: TRBJ2-5; D: TRBD1; size: NA; DNA: TGTGCCAGCAGCAGACAGGGTTGGGAGACCCAGTACTTC; CDR3: CASSRQGWETQYF
V: TRBV5-4; J: TRBJ2-6; D: NA; size: NA; DNA: TGTGCCAGCCATCAACCCAGTCGGGCCAACGTCCTGACTTTC; CDR3: CASHQPSRANVLTF
V: TRBV20-1; J: TRBJ1-1; D: TRBD1; size: NA; DNA: TGCAGTGCTAGGTCGGACAGGATCGCAACTGAAGCTTTCTTT; CDR3: CSARSDRIATEAFF
V: TRBV24-1; J: TRBJ1-1; D: NA; size: few; DNA: TGTGCCACCAACCGAGCAGGCGGGACTGAAGCTTTCTTT; CDR3: CATNRAGGTEAFF
V: TRBV2; J: TRBJ2-3; D: NA; size: NA; DNA: TGTGCCAGCAAGGTCTCTGCCGGACAGAACACAGATACGCAGTATTTT; CDR3: CASKVSAGQNTDTQYF
V: TRBV20-1; J: TRBJ2-3; D: TRBD2; size: few; DNA: TGCAGTGCTCGGACAGGGCTAGCGGGGGTGCCCACAGATACGCAGTATTTT; CDR3: CSARTGLAGVPTDTQYF
V: TRBV15; J: TRBJ2-7; D: NA; size: NA; DNA: TGTGCCACCAGCAGAGATTGGGACGGGGGAGCGCAGTACTTC; CDR3: CATSRDWDGGAQYF
V: TRBV27; J: TRBJ1-6; D: TRBD1; size: NA; DNA: TGTGCCAGCAGTCCGACAGGGCTCAGTTCACCCCTCCACTTT; CDR3: CASSPTGLSSPLHF
V: TRBV7-9; J: TRBJ2-1; D: TRBD1; size: NA; DNA: TGTGCCAGCAGCGCCGGGACAGGGGGCCCCGGGGAGCAGTTCTTC; CDR3: CASSAGTGGPGEQFF